These 4 T cell receptor beta chains originate from one sample sequenced in a study of blood T cell repertoires in COVID-19. The assay was immunoSEQ multiplex PCR, and TCRdb's table has in-frame clones only and misses some. The repertoire has fewer than 200,000 clones, around 82% of them found once; the top ten carry roughly 1.9%. The sequenced material came from peripheral blood. These receptors were obtained from a woman over 75 with acute or convalescent COVID-19.

The chain carries TRBV7-2 and TRBJ2-3, with D hard to call. V lost 6 bases to trimming and J lost 2 bases, with 9 bases between them. The V gene's germline CDR1 is SGHTA and CDR2 FQGNSA. The CDR3 runs 13 residues. The CDR3 region has the DNA TGTGCCAGCAGAACTCAGGTCACAGATACGCAGTATTTT. Translation gives CASRTQVTDTQYF.

This chain links TRBV10-3 with TRBJ1-5, with D tentatively TRBD1 (6 bases). The germline V and J ends were trimmed by 2 bases and 4 bases, with 12 bases remaining between them. The CDR3 is made up of 15 amino acids. Germline CDR1 is ENHRY and CDR2 is SYGVKD. CDR3 coding DNA: TGTGCCATCAGTGAGCAGGGGTTGGGAAATCAGCCCCAGCATTTT. Translation gives CAISEQGLGNQPQHF.

V is TRBV12-2 and J is TRBJ1-1. TRBV12-2 is assigned pseudogene status. The CDR3 length is 14 residues. The CDR3 spells CASRFHLLNTEAFF. CDR3 sequence (DNA): TGTGCAAGTCGCTTTCATCTATTAAACACTGAAGCTTTCTTT.

V usage is TRBV30 and J usage is TRBJ2-7, with TRBD1 matching over 8 bases. CDR1 is GTSNPN, CDR2 SVGIG, per germline (reference sequence). Trimming at V came to 0 bases and at J to 3 bases, leaving 1 base not matched to a gene. The CDR3 is made up of 13 amino acids. The CDR3: CAWSVQGVYEQYF. CDR3 nucleotides: TGTGCCTGGAGTGTACAGGGGGTCTACGAGCAGTACTTC.